The clone carrying this TCR beta chain was seen just once. Its antigen is as yet unknown. For the second PCR, which ran for about 7 to 11 cycles, a sample-barcoded 5' primer and a J-beta primer mix were used. A single record per CDR3 protein comes from TCRdb applying MiXCR to the 5' RACE reads. The sample holds approximately 830,000 distinct CDR3 sequences, 62% seen once. This CDR3 contains 16 residues. Trimming cost V 4 bases and J 4 bases, with 17 bases left between them. Per the germline V gene, CDR1 is LGHNA and CDR2 is YNFKEQ. The record originates from a study of blood T cells in healthy people across ages. As for the study in general: The capture of about one barcoded beta molecule per two T cells was achieved by template switching. Overall study results and limits: From one million sequenced T cells, diversity estimates were lower bounds.

In each sample, at least 6.5 million PBMCs were isolated. V and J are TRBV4-2 and TRBJ2-1; a possible D gene is TRBD2 (6 bases). This TCR was recovered from a man aged 25 to 40 in good health. The sample was blood. Here the CDR3 DNA reads TGTGCCAGCAGCCGATCGGAGGGGAGAACTTACAATGAGCAGTTCTTC. It translates to CASSRSEGRTYNEQFF.